The 12 T cell receptor beta chains given below trace back to one sample, sequenced in a study of human T cells and chemical hapten exposure. Time point: patch test 1, 2 weeks after DPC sensitization. The treatment is: therapeutic diphenylcyclopropenone sensitization with weekly scalp DPC. MiXCR, applied by TCRdb to the RACE reads, yields one record per CDR3 protein. The table lists roughly 70,000 distinct CDR3 sequences, around 30% of them singletons. The specimen comprised whole blood, sampled in connection with sensitization to the hapten diphenylcyclopropenone (DPC). The receptors were gathered from a man in his forties or fifties with alopecia areata. Some clones in this sample may be carry-over from other donors' samples.

The genes are TRBV7-8 and TRBJ2-1; D is unresolved. CDR1 and CDR2 (germline): SGHVS, FQNEAQ. V was cut by 5 bases and J by 7 bases, with 12 bases left in between. The CDR3 has 13 amino acids. The CDR3 sequence: CASSPRMGNEQFF. CDR3 in DNA: TGTGCCAGCAGCCCGAGGATGGGAAATGAGCAGTTCTTC.

The genes are TRBV29-1 and TRBJ2-1; D is possibly TRBD2 (6 bases). Germline V lookup: CDR1 SQVTM, CDR2 ANQGSEA. The CDR3 extends over 14 amino acids. The ends were cut back, 6 bases at V and 6 bases at J, with 18 bases in the middle. CDR3 amino acids: CSVPRESPFNEQFF. CDR3 in DNA: TGCAGCGTGCCCCGGGAGAGCCCTTTCAATGAGCAGTTCTTC.

The V and J genes are TRBV6-2 or TRBV6-3 and TRBJ1-1; 9 nucleotides line up with TRBD1. Germline assignment: CDR1 MNHEY and CDR2 SVGEGT. V lost 2 bases and J lost 0; bases outside the gene matches: 13. The CDR3 loop spans 19 amino acids. The CDR3 DNA is TGTGCCAGCAGTTACCTTCCCGGGACAGGGAAGAGAATGAACACTGAAGCTTTCTTT. Encoded protein: CASSYLPGTGKRMNTEAFF.

This clonotype was picked up a small number of times. The chain carries TRBV7-2 and TRBJ1-3; D might be TRBD1 (6 bases). The CDR3 is 14 amino acids. Germline CDR1 SGHTA, CDR2 FQGNSA. The V end was cut by 5 bases, the J end by 2 bases, with 10 bases between. CDR3 protein: CASSPYRAGNTIYF. The CDR3 bases are TGTGCCAGCAGCCCCTACAGGGCTGGAAACACCATATATTTT.

The chain recombines TRBV12-3 or TRBV12-4 with TRBJ1-5; D is ambiguous. V dropped 3 bases and J dropped 11 bases, with 14 bases sitting between them. This CDR3 is 13 amino acids long. CDR3 sequence (DNA): TGTGCCAGCAGTTTCGGCCGGTCTAGGTCCCAGCATTTT. Translating gives CASSFGRSRSQHF.

Concerning this clonotype: The junction and the germline gene differ at one end; a read error may be behind it. This chain uses TRBV20-1 with TRBJ2-5; 8 bases are shared with TRBD2. CDR3 length: 15 amino acids. Germline V gives CDR1 DFQATT, CDR2 SNEGSKA (reference sequence). This CDR3 reads CSARDDSGDQETQYF. CDR3 in DNA: TGCAGTGCTCGAGATGATAGCGGGGACCAAGAGACCCAGTACTTC.

The gene calls are TRBV28 and TRBJ1-2; 7 bases are shared with TRBD1. The CDR3 runs to 15 residues. Per the germline V gene, CDR1 is MDHEN and CDR2 is SYDVKM. The V and J ends lost 3 bases and 5 bases, in that order; junction bases with no gene match: 9. CDR3 region: CASSLAGGRGYGYTF. The CDR3 nucleotides are TGTGCCAGCAGTTTGGCAGGGGGAAGGGGATATGGCTACACCTTC.

This clonotype was seen more than once but under ten times. V usage is TRBV7-8 and J usage is TRBJ2-2; 7 bases fit TRBD2. The CDR3 has 15 amino acids. Germline CDR1 is SGHVS and CDR2 is FQNEAQ. Trimming removed 0 bases from V and 3 bases from J; junction bases left unmatched: 1. CDR3 region: CASSLAGGDTGELFF. In nucleotides, the CDR3 is TGTGCCAGCAGCTTAGCGGGAGGGGACACCGGGGAGCTGTTTTTT.

The chain is built from TRBV30 and TRBJ1-1, with 7 bases lining up with TRBD1. The CDR3 is made up of 14 amino acids. V lost 5 bases and J lost 0; bases outside the gene matches: 6. Germline CDR1 and CDR2: GTSNPN and SVGIG (reference sequence). The CDR3 spells CAWAGQPMNTEAFF. The DNA of the CDR3 is TGTGCCTGGGCGGGACAGCCCATGAACACTGAAGCTTTCTTT.

The CDR3: CASSQDMGAYEQYF. CDR3 sequence (DNA): TGCGCCAGCAGCCAAGATATGGGAGCCTACGAGCAGTACTTC. V gene TRBV4-1 combines with J gene TRBJ2-7; TRBD2 is a possible D gene (5 bases). The CDR3 runs 14 residues. CDR1 is MGHRA and CDR2 is YSYEKL in the germline V gene. Trimming pared 0 bases from V and 2 bases from J, leaving 8 bases between.

This clonotype was seen more than once but under ten times. This sequence joins TRBV9 and TRBJ1-4; 7 bases line up with TRBD1. The trim removed 0 bases at V and 4 bases at J, leaving 3 bases unmatched. This CDR3 is built from 15 residues. Looked up from germline, CDR1 is SGDLS and CDR2 is YYNGEE. The CDR3 is CASSVGTGGNEKLFF. As DNA, the CDR3 is TGTGCCAGCAGCGTAGGGACAGGCGGTAATGAAAAACTGTTTTTT.

The chain combines TRBV9 with TRBJ2-2; 9 nucleotides line up with TRBD2. With V trimmed by 5 bases and J by 2 bases, 1 base remained unmatched. Germline V gene lookup returns CDR1 SGDLS and CDR2 YYNGEE. The CDR3 extends over 14 amino acids. CDR3 in DNA: TGTGCCAGCAGACTAGCGGGCAACACCGGGGAGCTGTTTTTT. Its protein is CASRLAGNTGELFF.